One and the same sample provided the 22 T cell receptor beta chains below, sequenced in a study of blood T cell repertoires in COVID-19. Using immunoSEQ multiplex PCR, the repertoire was profiled, and TCRdb retains in-frame clones only, with some absent. The table lists more than 85,000 clones, roughly 80% of them singletons. Sequenced input: peripheral blood. Every receptor here comes from a woman of 80 years or more with acute or convalescent COVID-19.

About this clone: The junction shows a germline mismatch at one end, possibly a read error. V gene TRBV25-1 combines with J gene TRBJ1-1; D perhaps matches TRBD1 (5 bases). The CDR3 is made up of 14 amino acids. Germline V CDR1 and CDR2: MGHDK, SYGVNS. The CDR3 DNA reads TGTGCCAGCAGTAAATACACACCGGGGGTGTTGGCTTTCTTT. The encoded protein is CASSKYTPGVLAFF. The whole variable domain, remainder taken from reference TRBV25-1 and TRBJ1-1, is EADIYQTPRYLVIGTGKKITLECSQTMGHDKMYWYQQDPGMELHLIHYSYGVNSTEKGDLSSESTVSRIRTEHFPLTLESARPSHTSQYLCASSKYTPGVLAFFGQGTRLTVV.

About this clone itself: The sample holds other DNA sequences that translate to the same CDR3. V is TRBV19 and J is TRBJ1-1; a possible D gene is TRBD1 (6 bases). The CDR3 sequence is 14 residues long. V gave up 5 bases and J gave up 1 base, with 11 bases separating them. Germline assignment: CDR1 LNHDA and CDR2 SQIVND (reference sequence). The CDR3 DNA reads TGTGCCAGTAGTCCGCGGACAGCGAACACTGAAGCTTTCTTT. It encodes CASSPRTANTEAFF.

Regarding this clone: Other DNA sequences in this specimen translate into the identical CDR3. The V call is TRBV7-8, the J call TRBJ1-4; TRBD1 matches at 8 bases. The trim removed 4 bases at V and 4 bases at J, leaving 2 bases unmatched. This CDR3 contains 14 residues. Germline V gives CDR1 SGHVS, CDR2 FQNEAQ. The CDR3: CASSSGQGNEKLFF. Written as DNA, the CDR3 is TGTGCCAGCAGCTCCGGACAGGGTAATGAAAAACTGTTTTTT.

The rearrangement links TRBV6-1 to TRBJ1-2; perhaps TRBD1 as D (6 bases). The CDR3 consists of 16 residues. V gave up 4 bases and J gave up 3 bases, with 18 bases separating them. Germline assignment: CDR1 MNHNS and CDR2 SASEGT. The CDR3 coding sequence is TGTGCCAGCAGTGGCAAGGTCCGGGGGGCGGACTATGGCTACACCTTC. It translates to CASSGKVRGADYGYTF.

The genes are TRBV10-3 and TRBJ2-5, with 7 bases lining up with TRBD1. With 6 bases clipped from V and 5 bases from J, the junction kept 6 bases outside the gene matches. Germline V gene data show CDR1 as ENHRY and CDR2 as SYGVKD. CDR3 length: 13 residues. Here the CDR3 reads CAISKGQMETQYF. CDR3 DNA: TGTGCCATCAGCAAGGGACAGATGGAGACCCAGTACTTC.

This clone was detected many times. This chain joins TRBV4-1 and TRBJ2-3; D uncertain. V was pared by 4 bases and J by 0 bases, with 5 bases between. The CDR3 consists of 13 residues. Germline assignment: CDR1 MGHRA and CDR2 YSYEKL. The CDR3, as DNA: TGCGCCAGCAGCCCCGGGAGCACAGATACGCAGTATTTT. Its protein is CASSPGSTDTQYF.

This chain uses TRBV10-3 with TRBJ1-3; D not resolved. This CDR3 region has 15 residues. V gave up 2 bases and J gave up 8 bases, with 16 bases separating them. CDR1 is ENHRY, CDR2 SYGVKD, per germline. The DNA for the CDR3 is TGTGCCATCAGTGAGAGGGCGGACTCTCGGGACACCATATATTTT. Protein sequence: CAISERADSRDTIYF.

The chain combines TRBV6-6 with TRBJ2-5, with a weak D call TRBD2 (6 bases). Looked up from germline, CDR1 is MNHNY and CDR2 is SVGAGI (reference sequence). V was cut by 7 bases and J by 6 bases, with 24 bases left in between. The CDR3 runs 16 residues. CDR3 DNA: TGTGCCAGCACCGACGGGTCGGGAGAGAGAGGAAAGACCCAGTACTTC. It translates to CASTDGSGERGKTQYF.

The chain links TRBV15 to TRBJ1-5; D remains unclear. Germline V gives CDR1 LNHNV, CDR2 YYDKDF (reference sequence). V lost 6 bases and J 0 bases, leaving 12 bases between the germline ends. This CDR3 has 15 residues. This CDR3 is CATRDLPASNQPQHF. As DNA, the CDR3 is TGTGCCACCAGGGACTTACCAGCTAGCAATCAGCCCCAGCATTTT.

V and J are TRBV7-8 and TRBJ2-7, with D tentatively TRBD1 (6 bases). The CDR3 totals 17 residues. Trimming stripped 1 base from V and 2 bases from J, with 18 bases between. From germline, CDR1 is SGHVS and CDR2 FQNEAQ. This chain's CDR3 is CASSLGWGDRRTYEQYF. For the CDR3, the DNA is TGTGCCAGCAGCTTAGGTTGGGGAGACAGGCGAACCTACGAGCAGTACTTC.

This clone appeared many times. V is TRBV12-3 or TRBV12-4 and J is TRBJ2-7; 7 bases line up with TRBD1. The ends lost 7 bases at V and 3 bases at J; junction bases unmatched: 6. The CDR3 loop spans 13 amino acids. For the CDR3, the DNA is TGTGCCAGCACCCGGGACAGCCTCTACGAGCAGTACTTC. Amino acid sequence: CASTRDSLYEQYF.

This clone was recorded only once. The V and J genes are TRBV19 and TRBJ2-2; D is possibly TRBD2 (6 bases). V was pared by 2 bases and J by 3 bases, with 13 bases between. The CDR3 is 16 amino acids. Germline assignment: CDR1 LNHDA and CDR2 SQIVND (reference sequence). CDR3 in amino acids: CASSIRRAEDTGELFF. In DNA, the CDR3 is TGTGCCAGTAGTATAAGGAGGGCGGAGGACACCGGGGAGCTGTTTTTT.

This clone appeared once. J is TRBJ2-7 and V is TRBV9; 8 bases line up with TRBD1. The germline V gene encodes CDR1 SGDLS and CDR2 YYNGEE. The CDR3 is 15 residues long. V dropped 3 bases and J dropped 5; count of bases not matched to a gene: 10. The CDR3 here is CASSAPGTGIHEQYF. DNA for the CDR3: TGTGCCAGCAGCGCCCCCGGGACAGGTATCCACGAGCAGTACTTC.

V and J are TRBV3-1 (or the pseudogene TRBV3-2) and TRBJ2-3; D is ambiguous. This CDR3 is 15 amino acids long. The V end lost 0 bases, the J end lost 5 bases, and 12 bases lay between the germline ends. The germline gives CDR1 LGHDT, CDR2 YNNKEL (reference sequence). The CDR3 loop is CASSQDLGMGDTQYF. The CDR3 region has the DNA TGTGCCAGCAGCCAAGATCTAGGCATGGGAGATACGCAGTATTTT.

The V gene is TRBV29-1, the J gene TRBJ2-1, with D perhaps matching TRBD1 (6 bases). The V gene lost 3 bases and the J gene lost 7 bases, with 16 bases spanning the gap. This CDR3 comprises 14 residues. Germline lookup yields CDR1 SQVTM and CDR2 ANQGSEA. CDR3 nucleotides: TGCAGCGTTGATAGGGCGACAGGAGAGAATGAGCAGTTCTTC. As protein: CSVDRATGENEQFF.

This sequence joins TRBV29-1 and TRBJ2-2, with 13 bases that match TRBD2. The CDR3 covers 16 residues. The J segment lost 6 bases and the V segment lost 1 base, leaving 5 bases of the junction unmatched. Germline CDR1 SQVTM, CDR2 ANQGSEA. CDR3 sequence: CSVEVGLAGAPGELFF. The CDR3 DNA sequence: TGCAGCGTTGAAGTCGGACTAGCGGGAGCCCCCGGGGAGCTGTTTTTT.

About this clone itself: Since a much larger clone is just one base distant, this may be a read error. This CDR3 is also generated by other DNA sequences in the sample. In nucleotides, the CDR3 is TGTGCCAGCAGCCCAGGAATTTACAATGAGCAGTTCTTC. Translated, it gives CASSPGIYNEQFF. This chain joins TRBV11-3 and TRBJ2-1; D not resolved. Germline assignment: CDR1 SGHNT and CDR2 YENEEA. This CDR3 region has 13 residues. V was shortened by 5 bases and J by 4 bases, with 9 bases between the two germline ends.

The chain carries TRBV5-1 and TRBJ2-7, with D possibly matching TRBD2 (5 bases). The CDR3 is 15 amino acids. Germline loops: CDR1 SGHRS, CDR2 YFSETQ. The V end was cut by 0 bases, the J end by 0 bases, with 10 bases between. The CDR3 coding sequence is TGCGCCAGCAGCTTGGTTCCGGGGAGCTCCTACGAGCAGTACTTC. As protein: CASSLVPGSSYEQYF.

The V gene is TRBV20-1, the J gene TRBJ1-6; D is perhaps TRBD1 (5 bases). The V and J ends lost 5 bases and 13 bases respectively, with 12 bases between them. CDR1 is DFQATT, CDR2 SNEGSKA, per germline (reference sequence). This CDR3 is built from 11 residues. The CDR3 loop reads CSASPGGPLHF. For the CDR3, the DNA is TGCAGTGCTTCCCCCGGGGGGCCCCTCCACTTT.

The chain uses TRBV11-2 and TRBJ2-3; no clear D gene. Trimming cost V 2 bases and J 1 base, with 10 bases left between them. Germline loops: CDR1 SGHAT, CDR2 FQNNGV. This CDR3 comprises 15 residues. The CDR3 sequence: CASSLTPKRTDTQYF. The CDR3 DNA sequence: TGTGCCAGCAGCTTAACGCCTAAACGCACAGATACGCAGTATTTT. Complete variable domain (other parts from reference TRBV11-2 and TRBJ2-3): EAGVAQSPRYKIIEKRQSVAFWCNPISGHATLYWYQQILGQGPKLLIQFQNNGVVDDSQLPKDRFSAERLKGVDSTLKIQPAKLEDSAVYLCASSLTPKRTDTQYFGPGTRLTVL.

This clone has just a few counts. CDR3 nucleotide sequence: TGTGCCAGCAGGGAGCTCCGCGCAACTAATGAAAAACTGTTTTTT. Its translation is CASRELRATNEKLFF. The genes are TRBV6-5 and TRBJ1-4; D gene unclear. Germline CDR1 MNHEY, CDR2 SVGAGI. V lost 6 bases and J lost 0, with 11 bases in between. The CDR3 totals 15 residues.

The genes are TRBV2 and TRBJ2-2, with D uncertain. Germline V gene data show CDR1 as SNHLY and CDR2 as FYNNEI. The CDR3 is 15 amino acids. Trimming took 5 bases from V and 0 from J, leaving 10 bases between them. The CDR3 sequence is CASSLNFANTGELFF. The DNA for the CDR3 is TGTGCCAGCAGTCTAAATTTCGCGAACACCGGGGAGCTGTTTTTT. The full variable domain, its missing parts supplied by reference TRBV2 and TRBJ2-2, is EPEVTQTPSHQVTQMGQEVILRCVPISNHLYFYWYRQILGQKVEFLVSFYNNEISEKSEIFDDQFSVERPDGSNFTLKIRSTKLEDSAMYFCASSLNFANTGELFFGEGSRLTVL.